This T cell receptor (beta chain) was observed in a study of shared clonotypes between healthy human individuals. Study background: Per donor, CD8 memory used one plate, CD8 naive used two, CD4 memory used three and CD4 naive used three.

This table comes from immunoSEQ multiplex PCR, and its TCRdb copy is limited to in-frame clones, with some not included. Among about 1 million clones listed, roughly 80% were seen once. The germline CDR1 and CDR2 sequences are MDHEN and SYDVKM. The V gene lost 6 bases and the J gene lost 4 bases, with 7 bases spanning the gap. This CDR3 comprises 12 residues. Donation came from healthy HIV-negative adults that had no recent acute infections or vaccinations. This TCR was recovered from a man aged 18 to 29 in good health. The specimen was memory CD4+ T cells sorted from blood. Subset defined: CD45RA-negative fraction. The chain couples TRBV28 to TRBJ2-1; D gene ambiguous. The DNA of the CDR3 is TGTGCCAGCAGCACTTCATACAATGAGCAGTTCTTC. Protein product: CASSTSYNEQFF.